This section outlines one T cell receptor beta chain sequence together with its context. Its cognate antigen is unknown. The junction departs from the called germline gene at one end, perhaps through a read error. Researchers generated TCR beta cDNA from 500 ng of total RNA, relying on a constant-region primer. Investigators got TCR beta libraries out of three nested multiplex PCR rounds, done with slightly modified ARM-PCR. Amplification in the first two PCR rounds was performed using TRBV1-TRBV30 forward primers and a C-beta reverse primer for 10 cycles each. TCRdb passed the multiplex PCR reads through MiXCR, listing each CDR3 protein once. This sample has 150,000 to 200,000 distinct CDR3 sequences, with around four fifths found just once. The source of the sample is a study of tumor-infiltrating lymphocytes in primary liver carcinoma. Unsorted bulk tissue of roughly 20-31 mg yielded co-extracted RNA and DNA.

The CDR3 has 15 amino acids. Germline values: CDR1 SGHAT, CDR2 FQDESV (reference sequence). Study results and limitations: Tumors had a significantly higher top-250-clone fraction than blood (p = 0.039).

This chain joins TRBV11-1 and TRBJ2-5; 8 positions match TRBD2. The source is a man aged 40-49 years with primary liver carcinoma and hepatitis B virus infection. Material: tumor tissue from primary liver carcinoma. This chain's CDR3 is CASTLTGLVGEIQYF. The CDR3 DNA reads TGTGCAAGCACCCTCACGGGACTAGTGGGAGAGATCCAGTACTTC.